Listed below are T cell receptor beta chains from one sample, sequenced in a study of Ad26.COV2.S vaccination and SARS-CoV-2 variants. TCRdb keeps only in-frame clones here, not all; method: immunoSEQ multiplex PCR. The sample yields approximately 410,000 clones, around 92% seen once. The material was peripheral blood, obtained in a trial of Ad26.COV2.S vaccine versus placebo. The origin of the receptors is a person between 18 and 59 years old who received the Ad26.COV2.S COVID-19 vaccine or a placebo. CDR3s include the opening cysteine and the closing phenylalanine or tryptophan. A D gene is named only where the DNA matches it firmly. Clone sizes are given selectively: once, few, many, or a class where the clone is expanded.

j_call | clone_size | v_call | d_call | cdr3_nt | cdr3_aa
TRBJ1-5 | NA | TRBV18 | NA | TGTGCCAGCTCCCAAAAGGACGGTAGCAATCAGCCCCAGCATTTT | CASSQKDGSNQPQHF
TRBJ1-4 | NA | TRBV7-8 | NA | TGTGCCAGCAGCCCCCGATCTCTGGGGCATGAAAAACTGTTTTTT | CASSPRSLGHEKLFF
TRBJ1-6 | NA | TRBV4-3 | NA | TGCGCCAGCAGCCAAGGGGGCAAGCTCTATAATTCACCCCTCCACTTT | CASSQGGKLYNSPLHF
TRBJ2-3 | NA | TRBV9 | TRBD2 | TGTGCCAGCAGCTCCCGGGGAAGCGGGGGGGCCGCAGATACGCAGTATTTT | CASSSRGSGGAADTQYF
TRBJ1-6 | once | TRBV27 | TRBD1 | TGTGCCACCGGGGACAGGCGTTATAATTCACCCCTCCACTTT | CATGDRRYNSPLHF
TRBJ2-3 | NA | TRBV27 | NA | TGTGCCAGCAGTCTTAGCGGCTTAGTTACGCAGTATTTT | CASSLSGLVTQYF
TRBJ2-7 | NA | TRBV19 | NA | TGTGCCAGTAGTAGGTGGTTCGGGTACGAGCAGTACTTC | CASSRWFGYEQYF
TRBJ1-2 | NA | TRBV13 | TRBD1 | TGTGCCAGCAGCTCCGGACAGGAGTATGGCTACACCTTC | CASSSGQEYGYTF
TRBJ1-4 | NA | TRBV6-5 | NA | TGTGCCAGCAGTCCCGGGGGGGGCGGTGAAAAACTGTTTTTT | CASSPGGGGEKLFF
TRBJ1-2 | NA | TRBV20-1 | TRBD1 | TGCAGTGCTAAAGGACAGGTTGGCTACACCTTC | CSAKGQVGYTF
TRBJ1-6 | NA | TRBV7-2 | NA | TGTGCCAGCAGCTTTCAGCAGGGGTGGAATTCACCCCTCCACTTT | CASSFQQGWNSPLHF
TRBJ2-7 | NA | TRBV9 | NA | TGTGCCAGCAGCGTAGAGTTTGGACCGCCCTACGAGCAGTACTTC | CASSVEFGPPYEQYF
TRBJ1-1 | NA | TRBV11-2 | NA | TGTGCCAGCAGCTCCATGGGCGGGATCTCTTTCTTT | CASSSMGGISFF
TRBJ2-7 | NA | TRBV5-1 | TRBD1 | TGCGCCAGCAGTGGGACAGGTTCTTGGGAGCAGTACTTC | CASSGTGSWEQYF
TRBJ1-2 | NA | TRBV27 | TRBD1 | TGTGCCAGCAGCCCAGGGACAGCCGTCTATGGCTACACCTTC | CASSPGTAVYGYTF
TRBJ2-3 | NA | TRBV9 | NA | TGTGCCAGCAGCCCAGATGGGGTTTGGACAGATACGCAGTATTTT | CASSPDGVWTDTQYF
TRBJ1-1 | NA | TRBV11-2 | NA | TGTGCCAGCAGCTTAGTCTTTCAGGAAAACACTGAAGCTTTCTTT | CASSLVFQENTEAFF
TRBJ2-1 | NA | TRBV27 | TRBD2 | TGTGCCAGCAGTTTAGGGCTAGCGGGGATTCAGTTCTTC | CASSLGLAGIQFF
TRBJ1-4 | NA | TRBV6-5 | NA | TGTGCCAGCAGTTACCGCCATAGGGCCTCTAATGAAAAACTGTTTTTT | CASSYRHRASNEKLFF
TRBJ2-5 | once | TRBV11-2 | NA | TGTGCCAGCAGCTTGGATGGGAAGACCCAGTACTTC | CASSLDGKTQYF
TRBJ2-1 | NA | TRBV4-3 | TRBD1 | TGCGCCAGCAGCCAAGATAACAGGGGGCTGGTAAATGAGCAGTTCTTC | CASSQDNRGLVNEQFF
TRBJ1-2 | NA | TRBV6-1 | TRBD1 | TGTGCCAGCAGTGAAGCGCCGGGACAGAGCTATGGCTACACCTTC | CASSEAPGQSYGYTF
TRBJ2-3 | NA | TRBV3-1/TRBV3-2 | NA | TGTGCCAGCAGCCAAGGACAGGCTAGCACAGATACGCAGTATTTT | CASSQGQASTDTQYF
TRBJ2-7 | NA | TRBV4-1 | NA | TGCGCCAGCAGCCAAGCTCTCACCAGGGAGGCCTACGAGCAGTACTTC | CASSQALTREAYEQYF
TRBJ2-1 | NA | TRBV25-1 | TRBD2 | TGTGCCAGCGGACGAAGGGCGGGGGTTGCCGACAATGAGCAGTTCTTC | CASGRRAGVADNEQFF
TRBJ1-1 | NA | TRBV30 | NA | TGTGCCTGGAGTCCAGACCTTAGGGGGGATGAAGCTTTCTTT | CAWSPDLRGDEAFF
TRBJ1-1 | NA | TRBV25-1 | TRBD1 | TGTGCCAGCAGTGATCGGGCAGGGGGAGATACTGAAGCTTTCTTT | CASSDRAGGDTEAFF
TRBJ2-2 | NA | TRBV18 | NA | TGTGCCAGCTCACCGACAGGTGCAAAGGGGAACACCGGGGAGCTGTTTTTT | CASSPTGAKGNTGELFF
TRBJ2-5 | NA | TRBV5-6 | TRBD1 | TGTGCCAGCAGCTTTGTGGACAGGACTGTTCAGACCCAGTACTTC | CASSFVDRTVQTQYF
TRBJ2-2 | NA | TRBV27 | NA | TGTGCCAGCAGTTTACTTCGGTACACCGGGGAGCTGTTTTTT | CASSLLRYTGELFF
TRBJ1-1 | NA | TRBV7-8 | NA | TGTGCCAGCAGCTTGAACCGGGACACCAGGAACACTGAAGCTTTCTTT | CASSLNRDTRNTEAFF
TRBJ1-5 | NA | TRBV5-1 | NA | TGCGCCAGCAGCTTAGAGGGGTCCCGCAATCAGCCCCAGCATTTT | CASSLEGSRNQPQHF
TRBJ2-5 | NA | TRBV18 | NA | TGTGCCAGCTCACACGGTGATTTCGAGACCCAGTACTTC | CASSHGDFETQYF
TRBJ1-5 | NA | TRBV12-3/TRBV12-4 | NA | TGTGCCAGCAGTGCCTATGGCAATCAGCCCCAGCATTTT | CASSAYGNQPQHF
TRBJ2-7 | NA | TRBV27 | NA | TGTGCCAGCAGTTTATTTAACTCAGGGGCTCGATACGAGCAGTACTTC | CASSLFNSGARYEQYF
TRBJ2-1 | NA | TRBV3-1/TRBV3-2 | TRBD2 | TGTGCCAGCAGCTCCCTAACTAGCGGGGGGGCCTTCCCCTCCTACAATGAGCAGTTCTTC | CASSSLTSGGAFPSYNEQFF
TRBJ2-7 | NA | TRBV6-6 | NA | TGTGCCAGCAGTCCCTTAATAGCAGGGGAGCAGTACTTC | CASSPLIAGEQYF
TRBJ2-5 | NA | TRBV7-9 | NA | TGTGCCAGCAGCTTACCACGAGGGAAAACCCAAGAGACCCAGTACTTC | CASSLPRGKTQETQYF
TRBJ2-7 | NA | TRBV6-2/TRBV6-3 | NA | TGTGCCAGCAGTTACTCGGTTCACCTGAGCCCCTACGAGCAGTACTTC | CASSYSVHLSPYEQYF
TRBJ2-5 | NA | TRBV7-6 | TRBD1 | TGTGCCAGCAGCTTCCCCTCGACAGGGGGCGTGGAGACCCAGTACTTC | CASSFPSTGGVETQYF
TRBJ2-7 | NA | TRBV9 | NA | TGTGCCAGCAGCGTAGGGGCAGGAAAGATCAGCGAGCAGTACTTC | CASSVGAGKISEQYF
TRBJ2-5 | NA | TRBV6-2/TRBV6-3 | NA | TGTGCCAGCAGCCGGAACCGGGAGACCCAGTACTTC | CASSRNRETQYF
TRBJ2-7 | NA | TRBV19 | NA | TGTGCCAGTAGTCCAGGTAGCTCCTACGAGCAGTACTTC | CASSPGSSYEQYF
TRBJ1-1 | NA | TRBV2 | TRBD1 | TGTGCCAGCAGTCCGGGACAGAGCCGTGCTACTGAAGCTTTCTTT | CASSPGQSRATEAFF
TRBJ2-3 | NA | TRBV7-9 | TRBD1 | TGTGCCAGCAGCTCAACGGGACAGGGTCCCACAGATACGCAGTATTTT | CASSSTGQGPTDTQYF
TRBJ1-3 | NA | TRBV5-6 | NA | TGTGCCAGCAGCTTACTGGGGGCGCAAGGAAACACCATATATTTT | CASSLLGAQGNTIYF
TRBJ1-4 | NA | TRBV6-5 | NA | TGTGCCAGCAGTTACTCGGCGGTGTGGGATGAAAAACTGTTTTTT | CASSYSAVWDEKLFF
TRBJ2-3 | NA | TRBV7-2 | NA | TGTGCCAGCAGCTTAGAAAGGGGAACTAGCACAGATACGCAGTATTTT | CASSLERGTSTDTQYF
TRBJ2-3 | NA | TRBV7-9 | NA | TGTGCCAGCAGCTCGGACGGTTCCACAGATACGCAGTATTTT | CASSSDGSTDTQYF
TRBJ1-1 | NA | TRBV10-3 | NA | TGTGCCATCAGTGAGACCCCTCGGGAAGCTTTCTTT | CAISETPREAFF
TRBJ2-7 | NA | TRBV5-4 | NA | TGTGCCAGCAGCACCGGTTACGAGCAGTACTTC | CASSTGYEQYF
TRBJ2-2 | NA | TRBV14 | NA | TGTGCCAGCAGCCAAGATCAGGGTTGGGGCACCGGGGAGCTGTTTTTT | CASSQDQGWGTGELFF
TRBJ1-2 | once | TRBV12-3/TRBV12-4 | NA | TGTGCCAGCAGTTTCGGGCCCGGTGGCTACACCTTC | CASSFGPGGYTF
TRBJ2-1 | NA | TRBV9 | TRBD2 | TGTGCCAGCAGCGTAATCGGGGGGGCCGATAATGAGCAGTTCTTC | CASSVIGGADNEQFF